This TCR beta chain derives from a study of a mutant IDH1 vaccine in newly diagnosed glioma. Study context: Week 47 marked visit V13, whereas week 35 marked visit V12.

TCRdb's table, derived via immunoSEQ multiplex PCR, lists solely in-frame clones and lacks some. The sample has fewer than 95,000 clones, about 81% seen once; the top ten hold about 5.7%. A note on this clone: Its antigen remains unidentified. In the same sample, other DNA sequences code for this CDR3.

Indicated time point: week 47, end of study. What each vaccine dose contained was 300 ug of mutant IDH1 20-mer peptide, accompanied by topical imiquimod. Trimming took off 2 bases at V and 2 bases at J, with 3 bases between the two ends. This CDR3 region has 12 residues. Germline CDR1 reads KGHSH; CDR2 reads LQKENI. This chain uses TRBV18 with TRBJ2-5; D is uncertain. This receptor was identified in a man aged 40-49 years with glioma. Sequenced material: PBMCs, taken from a glioma patient whose treatment included an IDH1 peptide vaccine. In DNA, the CDR3 is TGTGCCAGCTCACCATATCAAGAGACCCAGTACTTC. It is translated as CASSPYQETQYF.